This T cell receptor (beta chain) was recovered during a study of control samples from healthy donors and cancer patients. The CDR3 is 13 amino acids. Trimming cost V 2 bases and J 6 bases; bases outside gene matches: 3. The germline gives CDR1 LNHDA, CDR2 SQIVND (reference sequence). Profiling relied on immunoSEQ multiplex PCR, and the TCRdb table lists in-frame clones only, not all of them. The sample consists of 130,000 or so clones, 89% of them appearing once. This clone appeared a single time. The V call is TRBV19, the J call TRBJ1-1; 7 nucleotides align to TRBD1. The TCR sequence derives from a man aged 50 or older in good health. The sample consisted of blood. CDR3: CASSITGTAEAFF. The DNA of the CDR3 is TGTGCCAGTAGTATAACCGGGACAGCTGAAGCTTTCTTT.